This TCR beta chain was sequenced during a study of shared clonotypes between healthy human individuals. Study as a whole: Participating donors consisted of two women and a few men aged 18 to 49. Broader study findings: Generation probabilities were higher for clonotypes shared across all four sorted-subset donors than for unshared ones.

CD4+ cell separation produced CD45RA+ naive and CD45RA-negative memory subsets. The CDR3 has 18 residues. CDR1 is SGHDT and CDR2 is YYEEEE in the germline V gene. Unmatched junction bases numbered 7, after V lost 0 bases and J lost 0 bases. As regards this clone: Antigen: not known.

The table came from immunoSEQ multiplex PCR; TCRdb's copy has only in-frame clones and leaves some out. The sample lists roughly 220,000 clones, 65% occurring once. Sequencing was done on a sample of memory CD4+ T cells sorted from blood. Subset defined: CD45RA-negative fraction. The sequence derives from a man younger than 40 in good health. This rearrangement joins TRBV5-6 to TRBJ2-4, with 9 bases matching TRBD2. This chain's CDR3 is CASSLGLAEIVAKNIQYF. The CDR3 coding sequence is TGTGCCAGCAGCTTGGGACTAGCGGAAATTGTAGCCAAAAACATTCAGTACTTC.